What follows is one T cell receptor (beta chain) and its context. The antigen is unknown. The data were obtained in a study of CD8+ T cells in alopecia areata. On the study more broadly: Treated patients' severity was scored by percentage of affected scalp area. Study-level points and caveats: TCR sharing was clearer in mice than between patients, perhaps partly owing to patient HLA diversity.

Extraction and reverse transcription of RNA yielded cDNA as the sequencing template. Produced via immunoSEQ multiplex PCR; TCRdb's table is partial and in-frame only. Among about 190,000 clones listed, around 60% were seen once. Treatment specified: oral pan-JAK inhibitor, 5-10 mg twice daily. The sample consisted of CD4+ T cells sorted from blood, taken at week 4, from a patient treated with tofacitinib. This receptor was obtained from a human donor with alopecia areata.

The CDR3 sequence: CASSLRTGDSNQPQHF. For the CDR3, the DNA is TGTGCCAGCTCGCTAAGAACAGGGGATAGCAATCAGCCCCAGCATTTT. V and J are TRBV18 and TRBJ1-5; 7 bases match TRBD1. Trimming at V came to 6 bases and at J to 0 bases, leaving 8 bases not matched to a gene. Germline loops: CDR1 KGHSH, CDR2 LQKENI. This CDR3 contains 16 residues. The full variable domain, in which reference TRBV18 and TRBJ1-5 provide the parts outside the CDR3, is NAGVMQNPRHLVRRRGQEARLRCSPMKGHSHVYWYRQLPEEGLKFMVYLQKENIIDESGMPKERFSAEFPKEGPSILRIQQVVRGDSAAYFCASSLRTGDSNQPQHFGDGTRLSIL.